This T cell receptor (beta chain) emerged from a study of cytomegalovirus exposure and HLA in healthy donors. Both 60 Vbeta primers and 13 Jbeta primers went into the PCR. Libraries were prepared by immunoSEQ multiplex PCR; TCRdb keeps only in-frame clonotypes and omits some of them. This sample has 100,000 or so clones; around 79% occur once, and the top ten carry approximately 2%. Regarding this clone: Its antigen remains unknown.

Study observations and caveats: In a later analysis, specific HLA alleles were associated with over 15,000 TCR beta sequences at a 0.05 false discovery rate. Cytomegalovirus status was reportedly diagnosed by the classifier with high sensitivity and specificity. Available immune exposure information covered CMV serostatus only.

Germline values: CDR1 LNHDA, CDR2 SQIVND (reference sequence). Between the trimmed V and J ends, which lost 6 bases and 2 bases, there was a span of 14 bases. This CDR3 contains 14 residues. The receptor's source is a woman in her 40s in good health and CMV-seronegative. Sequencing input: PBMCs. The rearrangement links TRBV19 to TRBJ2-7; D perhaps matches TRBD2 (6 bases). The chain's CDR3 is CASSKSSVPYEQYF. The CDR3 DNA is TGTGCCAGTAGCAAATCTAGCGTACCCTACGAGCAGTACTTC.